These T cell receptor beta chains were read from a single sample in a study of CD8 T cells in Susac syndrome. From the immunoSEQ multiplex PCR reads, TCRdb called clonotypes with MiXCR, one entry per CDR3 protein. The table lists fewer than 85,000 distinct CDR3 sequences, 94% of them singletons. Source material: CD8+ T cells from PBMCs. The source is a human donor with Susac syndrome. Both conserved end residues are part of each CDR3. The D gene is left open where the match is weak. Rows give clone size only sometimes, using once, few, many, or a class for an expanded clone.

>NA|TRBJ1-1|NA|TRBV5-6
CASSFMTGRDTEAFF
TGTGCCAGCAGCTTCATGACAGGAAGGGACACTGAAGCTTTCTTT
>NA|TRBJ2-7|NA|TRBV4-2
CASSQLPKGSYEQYF
TGTGCCAGCAGCCAACTTCCCAAGGGCTCCTACGAGCAGTACTTC
>NA|TRBJ2-5|TRBD1|TRBV24-1
CATSDASQGFHQETQYF
TGTGCCACCAGTGACGCCTCACAGGGGTTCCACCAAGAGACCCAGTACTTC
>once|TRBJ2-1|TRBD2|TRBV10-3
CAISDLTSGGKNEQFF
TGTGCCATCAGTGACTTGACTAGCGGGGGAAAGAATGAGCAGTTCTTC
>NA|TRBJ2-1|TRBD2|TRBV7-6
CASSLKGLAAGEQFF
TGTGCCAGCAGCCTTAAGGGGCTAGCAGCGGGAGAGCAGTTCTTC
>once|TRBJ2-7|TRBD1|TRBV7-9
CASRHRDRGSYEQYF
TGTGCCAGCAGACACCGAGACAGGGGATCCTACGAGCAGTACTTC
>NA|TRBJ2-7|NA|TRBV15
CATSRPPQGQYF
TGTGCCACCAGCAGACCCCCCCAAGGGCAGTACTTC
>NA|TRBJ2-7|TRBD1|TRBV30
CAWSGPGTGAYEQYF
TGTGCCTGGAGTGGACCCGGGACAGGAGCCTACGAGCAGTACTTC
>NA|TRBJ2-2|NA|TRBV5-1
CASRVDVGRSGELFF
TGCGCCAGCAGAGTGGACGTAGGACGGAGCGGGGAGCTGTTTTTT
>NA|TRBJ2-7|TRBD2|TRBV9
CASSPAPGLASYEQYF
TGTGCCAGCAGCCCGGCCCCGGGACTAGCGTCGTACGAGCAGTACTTC
>NA|TRBJ2-2|NA|TRBV11-2
CASSPRAPREPGELFF
TGTGCCAGCAGCCCCCGAGCTCCTAGGGAGCCCGGGGAGCTGTTTTTT
>NA|TRBJ2-1|NA|TRBV7-9
CASSLGGEIYNEQFF
TGTGCCAGCAGCTTGGGCGGGGAGATATACAATGAGCAGTTCTTC
>NA|TRBJ1-2|TRBD1|TRBV4-3
CASSQSGGAIYGYTF
TGCGCCAGCAGCCAGTCAGGGGGCGCAATCTATGGCTACACCTTC
>NA|TRBJ2-3|NA|TRBV11-2
CASSLRPSSSTDTQYF
TGTGCCAGCAGCTTAAGACCTAGCAGTAGCACAGATACGCAGTATTTT
>NA|TRBJ1-1|NA|TRBV4-3
CASSHGNGRPGAFF
TGCGCCAGCAGCCACGGGAACGGACGGCCTGGGGCTTTCTTT
>NA|TRBJ1-2|NA|TRBV11-1
CASSLQGRYTF
TGTGCCAGCAGCTTACAGGGTCGCTACACCTTC
>NA|TRBJ1-2|NA|TRBV14
CASSHAGAGYTF
TGTGCCAGCAGCCATGCGGGTGCTGGCTACACCTTC
>NA|TRBJ2-3|NA|TRBV11-2
CASTSDTQYF
TGTGCCAGCACTTCAGATACGCAGTATTTT
>NA|TRBJ1-2|NA|TRBV12-3/TRBV12-4
CASSSQFVEGGYGYTF
TGTGCCAGCAGTTCCCAGTTTGTGGAGGGCGGCTATGGCTACACCTTC
>NA|TRBJ2-1|NA|TRBV6-6
CASSPGLSSYNEQFF
TGTGCCAGCTCTCCGGGGTTGAGCTCCTACAATGAGCAGTTCTTC
>NA|TRBJ1-2|NA|TRBV28
CASHPLGQSNYGYTF
TGTGCCAGTCATCCCCTAGGACAGTCTAACTATGGCTACACCTTC
>NA|TRBJ1-2|NA|TRBV9
CASGGVGLYGYTF
TGTGCCAGCGGGGGGGTAGGTCTATATGGCTACACCTTC
>NA|TRBJ2-5|TRBD2|TRBV5-1
CASSLAVASGGEETQYF
TGCGCCAGCAGCTTGGCCGTCGCTAGCGGGGGGGAAGAGACCCAGTACTTC
>NA|TRBJ1-6|TRBD1|TRBV5-1
CASSLTGANSPLHF
TGCGCCAGCAGCTTAACAGGGGCTAATTCACCCCTCCACTTT
>NA|TRBJ2-1|TRBD2|TRBV6-2/TRBV6-3
CASSKTSTEQFF
TGTGCCAGCAGTAAGACTAGCACTGAGCAGTTCTTC
>NA|TRBJ1-6|NA|TRBV11-2
CASSLWERDGNSPLHF
TGTGCCAGCAGCTTATGGGAGAGGGATGGCAATTCACCCCTCCACTTT
>NA|TRBJ2-1|NA|TRBV7-2
CASRPETLHEQFF
TGTGCCAGCAGACCCGAAACCCTACATGAGCAGTTCTTC
>NA|TRBJ2-7|TRBD2|TRBV7-2
CASSFWTSGGYEQYF
TGTGCCAGCAGCTTTTGGACTAGCGGGGGATACGAGCAGTACTTC
>NA|TRBJ1-2|NA|TRBV7-3
CASSGRTTGYTF
TGTGCCAGCAGCGGGAGGACGACCGGCTACACCTTC
>NA|TRBJ2-5|NA|TRBV9
CASSVVGKGDETQYF
TGTGCCAGCAGCGTAGTCGGGAAGGGCGACGAGACCCAGTACTTC
>NA|TRBJ1-5|NA|TRBV27
CASSWGANSNQPQHF
TGTGCCAGCAGTTGGGGGGCTAATAGCAATCAGCCCCAGCATTTT
>NA|TRBJ2-7|NA|TRBV7-3
CASSLNSGSASYEQYF
TGTGCCAGCAGCTTAAATAGTGGCTCTGCCTCCTACGAGCAGTACTTC
>NA|TRBJ2-5|TRBD2|TRBV4-2
CASSQKIAGGPLETQYF
TGTGCCAGCAGCCAGAAGATAGCGGGGGGGCCGTTAGAGACCCAGTACTTC
>NA|TRBJ2-7|TRBD1|TRBV7-9
CASVFNGQGAGYEQYF
TGTGCCAGCGTATTCAACGGGCAGGGGGCAGGCTACGAGCAGTACTTC
>NA|TRBJ2-2|NA|TRBV5-1
CASSLRRGPGELFF
TGCGCCAGCAGCTTACGGAGGGGGCCCGGGGAGCTGTTTTTT
>NA|TRBJ2-1|NA|TRBV4-1
CASSQGVSSYNEQFF
TGCGCCAGCAGCCAAGGGGTGAGCTCCTACAATGAGCAGTTCTTC